This entry lists 8 T cell receptor beta chains sequenced from one sample in a study of blood T cell repertoires in COVID-19. Data came from immunoSEQ multiplex PCR; TCRdb stores just in-frame clones and leaves some out. The data contain about 220,000 clones, around 84% of them singletons. Material: peripheral blood. Every receptor here comes from a human donor in a cohort sampled during active COVID-19.

The chain carries TRBV6-5 and TRBJ2-7, with 9 positions matching TRBD1. V dropped 5 bases and J dropped 10; count of bases not matched to a gene: 9. The CDR3 has 13 residues. Germline loops: CDR1 MNHEY, CDR2 SVGAGI. CDR3 region: CASSNTGTGNQYF. DNA for the CDR3: TGTGCCAGCAGTAACACCGGGACAGGGAATCAGTACTTC.

The chain combines TRBV11-2 with TRBJ2-5, with TRBD2 matching 8 bases. Germline V gene lookup returns CDR1 SGHAT and CDR2 FQNNGV. The V gene end was trimmed by 5 bases and the J gene end by 2 bases; junction bases not matched to a gene: 10. The CDR3 consists of 16 residues. The chain's CDR3 is CASSRGGLGGQETQYF. The DNA for the CDR3 is TGTGCCAGCAGCCGTGGGGGACTAGGGGGGCAAGAGACCCAGTACTTC.

The V and J genes are TRBV28 and TRBJ1-1; a weak D match, TRBD1 (6 bases). Germline CDR1 MDHEN, CDR2 SYDVKM. V was trimmed by 0 bases and J by 8 bases, leaving 13 bases between them. The CDR3 spans 14 residues. This CDR3 reads CASSLWWDNMEAFF. The CDR3 DNA reads TGTGCCAGCAGTTTATGGTGGGACAACATGGAAGCTTTCTTT. Full variable domain (remainder filled in from reference TRBV28 and TRBJ1-1): DVKVTQSSRYLVKRTGEKVFLECVQDMDHENMFWYRQDPGLGLRLIYFSYDVKMKEKGDIPEGYSVSREKKERFSLILESASTNQTSMYLCASSLWWDNMEAFFGQGTRLTVV.

The chain employs TRBV5-6 and TRBJ2-2, with a tentative D call TRBD1 (5 bases). The CDR3 loop spans 15 amino acids. From germline, CDR1 is SGHDT and CDR2 YYEEEE. Trimming cost V 3 bases and J 1 base, with 10 bases left between them. Written as DNA, the CDR3 is TGTGCCAGCAGCTCCGGACATAGGAACACCGGGGAGCTGTTTTTT. Translating it yields CASSSGHRNTGELFF.

The genes are TRBV3-1 (or the pseudogene TRBV3-2) and TRBJ1-3; 7 bases are shared with TRBD1. V trimming: 4 bases; J trimming: 0 bases; junction bases outside the gene matches: 9. The CDR3 sequence is 17 residues long. Germline V gives CDR1 LGHDT, CDR2 YNNKEL (reference sequence). CDR3 nucleotides: TGTGCCAGCAGCCTCGGACAGGCCAGTGCCTCTGGAAACACCATATATTTT. It encodes CASSLGQASASGNTIYF.

This chain connects TRBV18 to TRBJ1-5, with a weak D call TRBD1 (6 bases). Germline-derived CDR1 and CDR2 are KGHSH and LQKENI. V lost 3 bases and J 9 bases, leaving 9 bases between the germline ends. CDR3 length: 12 amino acids. The CDR3 spells CASSPMTGPQHF. CDR3 DNA sequence: TGTGCCAGCTCACCGATGACAGGGCCCCAGCATTTT.

V and J are TRBV5-8 and TRBJ1-3; unclear D gene. CDR1 is SGHTS and CDR2 is YDEGEE in the germline V gene. The length of the CDR3 is 14 residues. Trimming left V 4 bases short and J 0 bases short, with 8 bases between. The CDR3 spells CASSPQYSGNTIYF. The CDR3 region has the DNA TGTGCCAGCAGCCCACAATACTCTGGAAACACCATATATTTT.

The CDR3 sequence is CASSPRGGREDGYTF. CDR3 DNA: TGTGCCAGCAGCCCGAGGGGGGGCAGGGAGGATGGCTACACCTTC. The chain combines TRBV3-1 (or the pseudogene TRBV3-2) with TRBJ1-2, with D perhaps TRBD1 (6 bases). Germline lookup yields CDR1 LGHDT and CDR2 YNNKEL (reference sequence). The V and J ends lost 4 bases and 6 bases respectively, with 18 bases between them. The CDR3 has 15 amino acids.